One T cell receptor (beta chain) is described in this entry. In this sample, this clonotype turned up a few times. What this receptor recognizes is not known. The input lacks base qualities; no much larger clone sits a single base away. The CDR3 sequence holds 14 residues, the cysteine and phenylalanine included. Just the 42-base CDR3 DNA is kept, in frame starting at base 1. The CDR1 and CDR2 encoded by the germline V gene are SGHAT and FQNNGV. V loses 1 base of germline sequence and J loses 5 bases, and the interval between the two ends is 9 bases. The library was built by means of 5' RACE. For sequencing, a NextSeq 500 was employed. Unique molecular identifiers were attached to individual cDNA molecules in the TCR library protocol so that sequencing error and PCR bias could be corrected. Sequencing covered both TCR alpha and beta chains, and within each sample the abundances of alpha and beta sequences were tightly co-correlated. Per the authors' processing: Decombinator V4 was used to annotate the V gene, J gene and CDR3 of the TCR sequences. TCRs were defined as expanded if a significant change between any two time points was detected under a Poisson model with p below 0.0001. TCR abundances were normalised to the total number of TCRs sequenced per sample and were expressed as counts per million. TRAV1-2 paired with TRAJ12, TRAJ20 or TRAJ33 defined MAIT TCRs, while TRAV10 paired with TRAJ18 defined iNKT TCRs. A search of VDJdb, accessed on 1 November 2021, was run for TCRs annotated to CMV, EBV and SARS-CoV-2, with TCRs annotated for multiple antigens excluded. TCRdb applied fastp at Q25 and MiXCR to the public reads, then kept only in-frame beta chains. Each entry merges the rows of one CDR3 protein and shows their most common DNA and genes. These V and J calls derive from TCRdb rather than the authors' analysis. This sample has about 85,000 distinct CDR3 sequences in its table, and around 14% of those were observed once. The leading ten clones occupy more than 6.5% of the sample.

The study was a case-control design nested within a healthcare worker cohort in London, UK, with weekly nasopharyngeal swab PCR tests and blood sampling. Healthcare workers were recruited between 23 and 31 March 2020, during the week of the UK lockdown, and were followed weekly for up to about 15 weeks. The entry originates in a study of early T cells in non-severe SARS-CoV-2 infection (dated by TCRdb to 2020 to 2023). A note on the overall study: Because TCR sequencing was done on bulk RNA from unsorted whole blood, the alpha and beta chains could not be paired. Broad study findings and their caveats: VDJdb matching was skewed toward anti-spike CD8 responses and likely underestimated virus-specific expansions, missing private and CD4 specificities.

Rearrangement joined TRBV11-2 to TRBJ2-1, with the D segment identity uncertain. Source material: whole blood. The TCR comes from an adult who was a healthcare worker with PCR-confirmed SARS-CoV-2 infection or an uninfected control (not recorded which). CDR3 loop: CASSLGSSDNEQFF. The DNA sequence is TGTGCCAGCAGCTTAGGGTCTTCAGACAATGAGCAGTTCTTC. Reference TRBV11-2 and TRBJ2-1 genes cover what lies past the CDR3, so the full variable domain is EAGVAQSPRYKIIEKRQSVAFWCNPISGHATLYWYQQILGQGPKLLIQFQNNGVVDDSQLPKDRFSAERLKGVDSTLKIQPAKLEDSAVYLCASSLGSSDNEQFFGPGTRLTVL.